A single sample gave rise to the 27 T cell receptor beta chains below, sequenced in a study of radiation and T cells in renal cell carcinoma. Documented time point: blood 2 weeks post-SBRT. Treatment described: 15 Gy SBRT to primary tumor, nephrectomy 4 weeks later. Some clones are missing from TCRdb's copy, which holds only in-frame ones; the method was immunoSEQ multiplex PCR. The table includes roughly 80,000 clones, about 86% detected once. The specimen was blood, collected from a patient whose treatment included radiotherapy and nephrectomy. All receptors derive from a woman in her forties or fifties with renal cell carcinoma.

J is TRBJ2-2 and V is TRBV27; D is perhaps TRBD2 (6 bases). This CDR3 is 13 amino acids long. The V gene's germline CDR1 is MNHEY and CDR2 SMNVEV (reference sequence). Trimming left V 5 bases short and J 6 bases short, with 10 bases between. The DNA of the CDR3 is TGTGCCAGCAGTCTATGGGAGGCCGGGGAGCTGTTTTTT. This translates into CASSLWEAGELFF.

The chain recombines TRBV9 with TRBJ1-5; D is unresolved. The V gene's germline CDR1 is SGDLS and CDR2 YYNGEE. CDR3 length: 14 amino acids. Deletions cut 1 base from V and 2 bases from J, with 7 bases between. CDR3 amino acids: CASSVIRRNQPQHF. In DNA, the CDR3 is TGTGCCAGCAGCGTAATTAGACGCAATCAGCCCCAGCATTTT.

V is TRBV5-1 and J is TRBJ1-4; tentative D call: TRBD1 (6 bases). Deletions cut 0 bases from V and 7 bases from J, with 13 bases between. Germline V lookup: CDR1 SGHRS, CDR2 YFSETQ. This CDR3 is 15 amino acids long. CDR3 nucleotides: TGCGCCAGCAGCTTGGGTGGGGCGACAGGTGAAAAACTGTTTTTT. As protein: CASSLGGATGEKLFF.

V and J are TRBV18 and TRBJ2-1, with D tentatively TRBD1 or TRBD2 (5 bases each). This CDR3 region has 14 residues. V lost 1 base and J lost 3, with 7 bases in between. Germline V gene sequence: CDR1 KGHSH, CDR2 LQKENI. CDR3 sequence: CASSPRDDYNEQFF. DNA for the CDR3: TGTGCCAGCTCACCACGGGACGACTACAATGAGCAGTTCTTC. The complete variable domain, with remaining parts taken from reference TRBV18 and TRBJ2-1, reads NAGVMQNPRHLVRRRGQEARLRCSPMKGHSHVYWYRQLPEEGLKFMVYLQKENIIDESGMPKERFSAEFPKEGPSILRIQQVVRGDSAAYFCASSPRDDYNEQFFGPGTRLTVL.

V is TRBV13 and J is TRBJ2-6, with 11 bases aligning to TRBD2. J lost 0 bases, V lost 5 bases, and 6 bases had no gene match. CDR1 and CDR2 (germline): PRHDT, FYEKMQ (reference sequence). The CDR3 consists of 18 residues. For the CDR3, the DNA is TGTGCCAGCAGCCCCGGGACTAGCGGATCCTCTGGGGCCAACGTCCTGACTTTC. Protein sequence: CASSPGTSGSSGANVLTF.

The chain combines TRBV11-3 with TRBJ2-3; the D is unclear. The CDR3 has 13 amino acids. Deletions cut 5 bases from V and 4 bases from J, with 10 bases between. The germline CDR1 and CDR2 sequences are SGHNT and YENEEA. The CDR3: CASSRTGPDTQYF. The CDR3 bases are TGTGCCAGCAGCCGGACGGGCCCAGATACGCAGTATTTT.

The chain employs TRBV9 and TRBJ1-3; 7 bases align to TRBD1. Per germline, CDR1 SGDLS and CDR2 YYNGEE. Trimming removed 3 bases from V and 2 bases from J; junction bases left unmatched: 11. This CDR3 has 17 amino acids. CDR3 DNA sequence: TGTGCCAGCAGCGCTCAGAGCCAGGGGGTTCCTGGAAACACCATATATTTT. It codes for CASSAQSQGVPGNTIYF.

The rearrangement links TRBV6-1 to TRBJ2-7; 12 bases line up with TRBD2. The CDR3 spans 15 residues. V gave up 6 bases and J gave up 2 bases; unmatched junction bases: 5. Germline V gene sequence: CDR1 MNHNS, CDR2 SASEGT. This CDR3 reads CASRELAGGPYEQYF. CDR3 nucleotide sequence: TGTGCCAGCAGAGAACTAGCGGGGGGCCCCTACGAGCAGTACTTC.

V and J are TRBV10-2 and TRBJ1-4; D uncertain. The ends were cut back, 6 bases at V and 3 bases at J, with 14 bases in the middle. This CDR3 region has 15 residues. The germline V gene encodes CDR1 WSHSY and CDR2 SAAADI. The CDR3 sequence is CASRLTASSNEKLFF. CDR3 coding DNA: TGCGCCAGCAGGCTAACAGCCTCCTCTAATGAAAAACTGTTTTTT.

The sample holds one count of this clone. J is TRBJ2-1 and V is TRBV2; 8 bases are shared with TRBD1. From germline, CDR1 is SNHLY and CDR2 FYNNEI. Unmatched junction bases numbered 3, after V lost 5 bases and J lost 6 bases. This CDR3 has 13 amino acids. As DNA, the CDR3 is TGTGCCAGCAGTTCCGGACAGGGCAATGAGCAGTTCTTC. This sequence encodes CASSSGQGNEQFF.

The V and J genes are TRBV5-6 and TRBJ1-1; tentative D call: TRBD1 (5 bases). V was cut by 3 bases and J by 1 base, with 13 bases left in between. This CDR3 has 15 amino acids. Germline assignment: CDR1 SGHDT and CDR2 YYEEEE. CDR3 region: CASSYPGTANTEAFF. DNA of the CDR3: TGTGCCAGCAGCTACCCCGGGACGGCGAACACTGAAGCTTTCTTT.

V gene TRBV7-2 combines with J gene TRBJ2-2; D not certain. This CDR3 contains 12 residues. Trimming took off 2 bases at V and 7 bases at J, with 5 bases between the two ends. Germline CDR1 is SGHTA and CDR2 is FQGNSA. The CDR3 reads CASSLNRGELFF. The DNA of the CDR3 is TGTGCCAGCAGCTTAAATCGCGGGGAGCTGTTTTTT.

The chain has TRBV7-2 and TRBJ2-3; D gene ambiguous. The CDR3 length is 17 residues. Looked up from germline, CDR1 is SGHTA and CDR2 is FQGNSA. Trimming took 1 base from V and 6 from J, leaving 20 bases between them. CDR3 in amino acids: CASSLGRRSGPGDTQYF. For the CDR3, the DNA is TGTGCCAGCAGCTTAGGGCGTCGGAGTGGGCCTGGGGATACGCAGTATTTT.

This chain links TRBV10-2 with TRBJ1-2; D unclear. V gave up 3 bases and J gave up 8 bases, with 16 bases separating them. The CDR3 is 14 amino acids. From germline, CDR1 is WSHSY and CDR2 SAAADI. In DNA, the CDR3 is TGCGCCAGCAGTGATCTAGGACGGACCTCGGGCTACACCTTC. Residues: CASSDLGRTSGYTF.

This chain connects TRBV28 to TRBJ2-1, with TRBD1 as a possible D gene (5 bases). CDR1 is MDHEN and CDR2 is SYDVKM in the germline V gene. V lost 4 bases, J lost 5 bases, and 15 bases lay in between. CDR3 length: 15 residues. CDR3 bases: TGTGCCAGCAGTTCTCAGGGAATCGTCGACAATGAGCAGTTCTTC. Amino acids: CASSSQGIVDNEQFF. The whole variable domain, filled in from reference TRBV28 and TRBJ2-1, reads DVKVTQSSRYLVKRTGEKVFLECVQDMDHENMFWYRQDPGLGLRLIYFSYDVKMKEKGDIPEGYSVSREKKERFSLILESASTNQTSMYLCASSSQGIVDNEQFFGPGTRLTVL.

The gene calls are TRBV9 and TRBJ1-2; D remains unclear. Germline V lookup: CDR1 SGDLS, CDR2 YYNGEE. The CDR3 consists of 14 residues. V was trimmed by 0 bases and J by 2 bases, leaving 8 bases between them. CDR3 sequence: CASSVEPANYGYTF. Here the CDR3 DNA reads TGTGCCAGCAGCGTAGAACCAGCAAACTATGGCTACACCTTC.

This chain links TRBV5-1 with TRBJ2-7; 10 nucleotides line up with TRBD2. CDR3 length: 14 amino acids. The germline CDR1 and CDR2 sequences are SGHRS and YFSETQ. The V gene end was trimmed by 0 bases and the J gene end by 5 bases; junction bases not matched to a gene: 2. The CDR3 sequence: CASSLALAGDEQYF. The CDR3 coding sequence is TGCGCCAGCAGCTTGGCCCTAGCGGGAGACGAGCAGTACTTC.

This chain connects TRBV7-2 to TRBJ2-3; 7 positions match TRBD1. From germline, CDR1 is SGHTA and CDR2 FQGNSA. Trimming took 0 bases from V and 2 from J; bases not matched to a gene: 8. This CDR3 has 17 amino acids. The CDR3 nucleotides read TGTGCCAGCAGCTTAGCGCCTACAGGGGTACCCACAGATACGCAGTATTTT. Amino acids: CASSLAPTGVPTDTQYF.

The chain combines TRBV19 with TRBJ1-1; 7 nucleotides agree with TRBD1. Per the germline V gene, CDR1 is LNHDA and CDR2 is SQIVND (reference sequence). Trimming removed 11 bases from V and 3 bases from J; junction bases left unmatched: 12. The CDR3 runs to 14 residues. The CDR3 nucleotides read TGTGCCTCCATCACAGGGGACCCCTACACTGAAGCTTTCTTT. Translation: CASITGDPYTEAFF.

Note on this clone: An end of the junction differs from the germline gene, which may be a read error. The J gene is TRBJ2-7, the V gene TRBV2; D uncertain. This CDR3 contains 13 residues. Per germline, CDR1 SNHLY and CDR2 FYNNEI. The CDR3 coding sequence is TGTGCCAGCAGTGAATGGATTGCGGACCCCCTTAGGTTC. Its translation is CASSEWIADPLRF.

The chain couples TRBV10-2 to TRBJ1-1, with 7 bases fitting TRBD1. V trimming: 7 bases; J trimming: 5 bases; junction bases outside the gene matches: 4. CDR3 length: 12 residues. Looked up from germline, CDR1 is WSHSY and CDR2 is SAAADI. The CDR3 coding sequence is TGCGCCAGCATACGACAGGGTACTGAAGCTTTCTTT. As protein: CASIRQGTEAFF.

The CDR3 sequence is CASSPLQGGAEAFF. The DNA for the CDR3 is TGTGCCAGCAGCCCCTTACAGGGGGGGGCTGAAGCTTTCTTT. This rearrangement joins TRBV7-7 to TRBJ1-1, with TRBD1 identical over 8 bases. The length of the CDR3 is 14 residues. Per germline, CDR1 SSHAT and CDR2 FNYEAQ (reference sequence). V lost 5 bases, J lost 6 bases, and 8 bases stayed unmatched.

This rearrangement joins TRBV5-4 to TRBJ2-1; D gene unclear. This CDR3 comprises 15 residues. V lost 4 bases and J lost 8, with 19 bases in between. The germline V gene has CDR1 SGHNT and CDR2 YYREEE (reference sequence). DNA of the CDR3: TGTGCCAGCAGCCCGACCGCGAGAGCCACACATGAGCAGTTCTTC. Its translation is CASSPTARATHEQFF.

The chain combines TRBV9 with TRBJ1-1, with 7 bases that match TRBD1. Per germline, CDR1 SGDLS and CDR2 YYNGEE. The CDR3 loop spans 17 amino acids. V shed 0 bases, J shed 1 base, and the junction held 9 bases outside the gene matches. CDR3 coding DNA: TGTGCCAGCAGCGTAGCGGGGACAGCCAACTCGAACACTGAAGCTTTCTTT. Encoded protein: CASSVAGTANSNTEAFF. The full variable domain, completed using reference TRBV9 and TRBJ1-1, is DSGVTQTPKHLITATGQRVTLRCSPRSGDLSVYWYQQSLDQGLQFLIQYYNGEERAKGNILERFSAQQFPDLHSELNLSSLELGDSALYFCASSVAGTANSNTEAFFGQGTRLTVV.

V and J are TRBV7-2 and TRBJ1-6, with 7 bases that match TRBD1. The CDR3 is 15 amino acids. Germline CDR1 is SGHTA and CDR2 is FQGNSA. V lost 2 bases, J lost 6 bases, and 4 bases stayed unmatched. This CDR3 reads CASSLNRGGNSPLHF. The CDR3 nucleotides are TGTGCCAGCAGCTTAAACAGGGGCGGTAATTCACCCCTCCACTTT.

V and J are TRBV29-1 and TRBJ2-3; D gene uncertain. CDR1 is SQVTM and CDR2 is ANQGSEA in the germline V gene. V was pared by 3 bases and J by 0 bases, with 7 bases between. The CDR3 covers 13 residues. CDR3 coding DNA: TGCAGCGTTGACCCGAGGAGCACAGATACGCAGTATTTT. Amino acid sequence: CSVDPRSTDTQYF.

In DNA form, the CDR3 reads TGTGCCAGCAGTTTGTCACGGACGCAGTATTTT. Translating gives CASSLSRTQYF. The chain uses TRBV2 and TRBJ2-3, with no clear D. The CDR3 contains 11 residues. CDR1 SNHLY and CDR2 FYNNEI come from the germline V gene. Between the trimmed V and J ends, which lost 5 bases and 9 bases, there was a span of 9 bases.